The 12 T cell receptor beta chains below all came from one sample that was sequenced in a study of T cells after posttransplantation cyclophosphamide. Generated by immunoSEQ multiplex PCR, the TCRdb table keeps only in-frame clones and is missing some. The table lists about 22,000 clones, roughly 90% of them singletons. Cyclophosphamide on days +3 and +4 followed busulfan-fludarabine conditioning and a marrow graft. Sequencing used PBMCs, obtained after allogeneic stem cell transplant with posttransplant cyclophosphamide. The source is a female patient in her 30s who received an allogeneic stem cell transplant from an unrelated donor, was CMV-positive, and had no GVHD. Some T cells may have originated in the graft donor.

The chain uses TRBV7-9 and TRBJ1-2, with D possibly matching TRBD1 (6 bases). The CDR3 runs to 13 residues. With 10 bases removed from V and 6 bases from J, the gap between germline ends came to 18 bases. CDR1 SEHNR and CDR2 FQNEAQ come from the germline V gene (reference sequence). In DNA form, the CDR3 reads TGTGCCACACTCCAGGGGCCCCGTGATGGCTACACCTTC. Translation: CATLQGPRDGYTF.

The genes are TRBV28 and TRBJ1-5; TRBD1 aligns across 7 bases. Trimming removed 6 bases from V and 4 bases from J; junction bases left unmatched: 9. The CDR3 has 15 residues. The germline V gene has CDR1 MDHEN and CDR2 SYDVKM. CDR3 sequence (DNA): TGTGCCAGCAGCGAATGGGGACAGATAAATCAGCCCCAGCATTTT. Protein sequence: CASSEWGQINQPQHF.

The chain recombines TRBV19 with TRBJ1-1; D not certain. CDR1 LNHDA and CDR2 SQIVND come from the germline V gene (reference sequence). CDR3 length: 15 residues. Trimming took 3 bases from V and 6 from J, leaving 17 bases between them. CDR3: CASSISPGGRPEAFF. In DNA form, the CDR3 reads TGTGCCAGTAGTATTTCTCCGGGAGGGCGTCCTGAAGCTTTCTTT.

This clone has a single count. This chain uses TRBV4-1 with TRBJ1-5; a weak D match, TRBD1 (6 bases). Germline V gene data show CDR1 as MGHRA and CDR2 as YSYEKL. V was clipped by 4 bases and J by 0 bases, with 19 bases between them. The CDR3 length is 18 residues. The CDR3 protein is CASSPTGGQHYSNQPQHF. The CDR3, as DNA: TGCGCCAGCAGCCCTACTGGGGGACAACACTATAGCAATCAGCCCCAGCATTTT.

The chain couples TRBV15 to TRBJ2-7; D is perhaps TRBD1 (6 bases). This CDR3 region has 14 residues. Trimming stripped 6 bases from V and 0 bases from J, with 12 bases between. Germline V gene data show CDR1 as LNHNV and CDR2 as YYDKDF (reference sequence). In nucleotides, the CDR3 is TGTGCCACCAGTGCGGACAGACGCTCCTACGAGCAGTACTTC. It specifies CATSADRRSYEQYF.

This clone was observed once. The V gene is TRBV7-2, the J gene TRBJ2-2; D not resolved. The CDR3 extends over 14 amino acids. V lost 4 bases to trimming and J lost 0 bases, with 6 bases between them. Germline V CDR1 and CDR2: SGHTA, FQGNSA. The CDR3 coding sequence is TGTGCCAGCAGCTCCAGGACGAACACCGGGGAGCTGTTTTTT. It specifies CASSSRTNTGELFF.

The V gene is TRBV6-6, the J gene TRBJ1-1, with 9 nucleotides matching TRBD1. The junction had 6 bases not matched to a gene; V was cut back by 6 bases and J by 4 bases. Germline loops: CDR1 MNHNY, CDR2 SVGAGI (reference sequence). CDR3 length equals 14 residues. The chain's CDR3 is CASRDRGDGTEAFF. The CDR3 coding sequence is TGTGCCAGCAGAGACAGGGGGGATGGCACTGAAGCTTTCTTT.

V and J are TRBV28 and TRBJ2-5, with 8 bases aligning to TRBD1. The CDR3 extends over 16 amino acids. The germline V gene encodes CDR1 MDHEN and CDR2 SYDVKM. With 4 bases clipped from V and 5 bases from J, the junction kept 12 bases outside the gene matches. CDR3 sequence reads: CASSSTQTGGEETQYF. CDR3 bases: TGTGCCAGCAGTTCGACACAAACAGGGGGTGAGGAGACCCAGTACTTC.

The gene calls are TRBV5-6 and TRBJ2-1; D remains unclear. With 6 bases removed from V and 3 bases from J, the gap between germline ends came to 7 bases. CDR1 SGHDT and CDR2 YYEEEE come from the germline V gene. The CDR3 contains 12 residues. CDR3 loop: CASTHSYNEQFF. In nucleotides, the CDR3 is TGTGCCAGCACCCACAGCTACAATGAGCAGTTCTTC.

This clone has just one count. The chain couples TRBV7-2 to TRBJ2-3; TRBD2 aligns across 8 bases. The germline gives CDR1 SGHTA, CDR2 FQGNSA. The CDR3 totals 16 residues. V shed 1 base, J shed 4 bases, and the junction held 7 bases outside the gene matches. For the CDR3, the DNA is TGTGCCAGCAGCTTAGTAGGTAGCGGGGCTCCAGATACGCAGTATTTT. The encoded protein is CASSLVGSGAPDTQYF.

The chain links TRBV4-3 to TRBJ2-3, with 11 bases that match TRBD2. Germline loops: CDR1 LGHNA, CDR2 YSLEER. The CDR3 loop spans 16 amino acids. V was clipped by 2 bases and J by 5 bases; unmatched bases: 6. CDR3 amino acids: CASSQKTSGGGDTQYF. The CDR3 nucleotides read TGCGCCAGCAGCCAAAAAACTAGCGGGGGAGGAGATACGCAGTATTTT.

This rearrangement joins TRBV4-1 to TRBJ1-4, with 8 bases lining up with TRBD1. V shed 2 bases and J 3 bases; nucleotides not matched to a gene: 2. The CDR3 is 15 amino acids. Germline loops: CDR1 MGHRA, CDR2 YSYEKL. The CDR3 here is CASSQPGQANEKLFF. Written as DNA, the CDR3 is TGCGCCAGCAGCCAACCGGGACAGGCTAATGAAAAACTGTTTTTT.